This passage covers 4 T cell receptor beta chains from one sample sequenced in a study of blood T cell repertoires in COVID-19. Using immunoSEQ multiplex PCR, the repertoire was profiled, and TCRdb retains in-frame clones only, with some absent. The sample yields approximately 90,000 clones, around nine tenths seen once. Specimen: peripheral blood. The receptors were sampled from a man aged 55 to 70 with acute or convalescent COVID-19.

V usage is TRBV24-1 and J usage is TRBJ1-6, with unresolved D. This CDR3 region has 15 residues. Deletions cut 3 bases from V and 8 bases from J, with 13 bases between. Per germline, CDR1 KGHDR and CDR2 SFDVKD. The CDR3 here is CATSDKRQWDSPLHF. As DNA, the CDR3 is TGTGCCACCAGTGATAAGAGGCAGTGGGATTCACCCCTCCACTTT.

The rearrangement joins TRBV30 to TRBJ1-6; D is ambiguous. The V and J ends lost 0 bases and 8 bases respectively, with 11 bases between them. CDR1 is GTSNPN, CDR2 SVGIG, per germline (reference sequence). The CDR3 consists of 14 residues. The CDR3 DNA follows: TGTGCCTGGAGTGTTACAGTCTCCGATTCACCCCTCCACTTT. Its protein is CAWSVTVSDSPLHF.

CDR3 protein: CASSSRTGEDEGYTF. CDR3 nucleotide sequence: TGTGCCAGCAGCTCCCGGACAGGGGAGGATGAAGGCTACACCTTC. The chain couples TRBV7-2 to TRBJ1-2, with 9 bases aligning to TRBD1. This CDR3 spans 15 amino acids. Trimming at V came to 4 bases and at J to 8 bases, leaving 11 bases not matched to a gene. Germline values: CDR1 SGHTA, CDR2 FQGNSA.

The gene calls are TRBV7-9 and TRBJ2-1, with 7 bases fitting TRBD1. Germline trimming cut 5 bases from V and 10 bases from J; bases unmatched to any gene: 5. CDR3 length: 12 residues. Germline V CDR1 and CDR2: SEHNR, FQNEAQ (reference sequence). The CDR3 reads CASSATGYEQFF. DNA of the CDR3: TGTGCCAGCAGCGCGACAGGGTACGAGCAGTTCTTC.